The source of this T cell receptor (beta chain) is a study of human CD8 memory T cell subsets. The CDR3 has 11 amino acids. CDR1 and CDR2 from the germline V gene are SGHDN and FVKESK. Generation of TCR beta libraries used UMI-labeled 5' RACE. In the original processing: Across the sequenced material, each individual TCR beta library was found to contain somewhere between roughly 2,700 and 18,000 functional CDR3 beta clonotypes. TCRdb reprocessed the 5' RACE reads; each CDR3 protein has one entry and no DNA is given. The V and J calls and clone size come from TCRdb's table, not from the authors' own analysis. This sample's table has 6,500 to 9,000 distinct CDR3 sequences.

This chain uses TRBV14 with TRBJ2-5. The material sequenced was CD8+ T cells from PBMCs. The TCR sequence derives from a human donor in good health. CDR3 residues: CASSLGETQYF.